These T cell receptor beta chains were read from a single sample in a study of early T cells in non-severe SARS-CoV-2 infection. MiXCR, run by TCRdb on the 5' RACE reads, gives a single entry per CDR3 protein. Among around 61,000 distinct CDR3 sequences listed, roughly 16% were seen once. Sequencing was performed on whole blood, taken at baseline. The receptors originated from an adult who was a healthcare worker with PCR-confirmed SARS-CoV-2 infection or an uninfected control (not recorded which). The CDR3 runs from the conserved cysteine through the conserved F or W.

TRBV30,CAWSVLWTATNEKLFF
TRBV28,CASSPGFGNTIYF
TRBV2,CASSGRTPSTGELFF
TRBV6-1,CASKGNEQFF
TRBV5-6,CASSSSSYEQYF
TRBV6-1,CASSDYRTPTYNEQFF
TRBV4-2,CASSQEGGGANEKLFF
TRBV7-3,CASSLKLPQFF
TRBV29-1,CSVRRQGPYEQYF
TRBV29-1,CSVVVWQSDGNQPQHF
TRBV2,CASGIEGQGNTIYF
TRBV20-1,CSAKDRVTEAFF
TRBV4-1,CASTRTGTGTDTQYF
TRBV18,CASSGVGTGELFF
TRBV7-2,CASSLTGSNQPQHF
TRBV5-1,CASSLGGSGANVLTF
TRBV21-1,CASSKAKGESYTEAFF
TRBV28,CASSLPPEGEQYF
TRBV12-5,CASGSPRDRGSYEQYF
TRBV20-1,CSASRDAHFTDTQYF
TRBV19,CASSMGGGGNVGNQPQHF
TRBV7-8,CASSLARRPSSYNEQFF
TRBV7-9,CASTWLDSSSTDTQYF
TRBV29-1,CSVEDRGAGGSYEQYF
TRBV2,CASSGDRNNTF
TRBV29-1,CSVEGFGSGTEAFF
TRBV18,CASSPTGPGTEAFF
TRBV20-1,CSAVRADTQYF
TRBV20-1,CSASRSDRTDTQYF
TRBV7-2,CASSLDYSGTKYFF
TRBV20-1,CSASPSGTSVSYEQYF
TRBV11-2,CASSLSADTQYF
TRBV20-1,CSARDWERESGGELFF
TRBV5-1,CASSFQAGGRTGELFF
TRBV12-3/TRBV12-4,CASSLSQGRSYGYTF
TRBV2,CASSEASGANYEQYF
TRBV5-1,CASSLVGTISGDTQYF
TRBV7-9,CASSTTTPRDGYTF
TRBV6-2/TRBV6-3,CASSYTGGAAGELFF
TRBV23-1,CASMQLPSSYEQYF